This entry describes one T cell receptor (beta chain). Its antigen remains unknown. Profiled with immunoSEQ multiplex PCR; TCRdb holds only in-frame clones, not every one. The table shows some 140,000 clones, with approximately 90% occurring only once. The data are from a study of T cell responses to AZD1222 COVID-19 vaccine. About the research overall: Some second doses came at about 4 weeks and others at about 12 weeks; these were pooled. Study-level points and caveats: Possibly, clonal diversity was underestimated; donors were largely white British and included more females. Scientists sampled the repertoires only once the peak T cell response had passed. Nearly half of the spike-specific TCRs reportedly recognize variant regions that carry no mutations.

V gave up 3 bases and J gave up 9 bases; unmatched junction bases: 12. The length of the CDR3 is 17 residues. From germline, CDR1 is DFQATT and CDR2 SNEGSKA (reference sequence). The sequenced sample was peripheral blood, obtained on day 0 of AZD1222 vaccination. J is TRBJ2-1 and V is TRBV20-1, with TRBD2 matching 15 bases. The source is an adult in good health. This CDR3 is CSASGLAGGLFYAEQFF. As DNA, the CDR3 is TGCAGTGCTAGTGGACTAGCGGGGGGGCTATTTTATGCTGAGCAGTTCTTC.